One and the same sample provided the 23 T cell receptor beta chains below, sequenced in a study of graft-versus-host responses after intestinal transplantation. Produced via immunoSEQ multiplex PCR; TCRdb's table is partial and in-frame only. Of 35,000 to 40,000 clones in the sample, around 94% were seen once. The specimen comprised PBMCs, sampled 16 days after intestinal transplant. These receptors were taken from a human patient who received an intestinal transplant, so some T cells may come from the graft donor.

This clone was found once. The chain links TRBV7-4 to TRBJ2-7; D is possibly TRBD2 (6 bases). Trimming removed 5 bases from V and 7 bases from J, with 15 bases in between. The germline CDR1 and CDR2 sequences are SGHVT and SQSDAQ. The CDR3 contains 13 residues. CDR3 residues: CASSRPGVGEQYF. The CDR3, as DNA: TGTGCCAGCAGCCGCCCGGGGGTGGGAGAGCAGTACTTC.

This chain uses TRBV5-8 with TRBJ2-1; TRBD1 matches at 9 bases. This CDR3 is 15 amino acids long. Germline trimming cut 4 bases from V and 7 bases from J; bases unmatched to any gene: 9. Per germline, CDR1 SGHTS and CDR2 YDEGEE. CDR3 protein: CASSQLGTGWNEQFF. In DNA form, the CDR3 reads TGTGCCAGCAGCCAGCTTGGGACAGGGTGGAATGAGCAGTTCTTC.

The chain has TRBV27 and TRBJ1-2; no firm D call. The CDR3 totals 14 residues. Germline CDR1 MNHEY, CDR2 SMNVEV (reference sequence). The germline V and J ends were trimmed by 1 base and 8 bases, with 14 bases remaining between them. In DNA form, the CDR3 reads TGTGCCAGCAGTTTATTGGGCCCTTCCGCGGGCTACACCTTC. It is translated as CASSLLGPSAGYTF.

Concerning this clone: Germline and junction disagree at one end, which may indicate a read error. The CDR3 DNA reads as TGCGCCGGCAGTTGGGGACAGTTGAACACTGAAGCTTTCTTT. This translates into CAGSWGQLNTEAFF. The chain is built from TRBV27 and TRBJ1-1, with TRBD1 identical over 7 bases. Germline CDR1 and CDR2: MNHEY and SMNVEV (reference sequence). The CDR3 totals 14 residues.

The chain carries TRBV15 and TRBJ1-1; D gene uncertain. The V end lost 0 bases, the J end lost 0 bases, and 2 bases lay between the germline ends. Germline loops: CDR1 LNHNV, CDR2 YYDKDF (reference sequence). The CDR3 sequence is 13 residues long. This CDR3 reads CATSRDLNTEAFF. For the CDR3, the DNA is TGTGCCACCAGCAGAGATCTGAACACTGAAGCTTTCTTT.

The V and J genes are TRBV9 and TRBJ2-7, with a tentative D call TRBD1 (6 bases). The CDR3 sequence is 12 residues long. In germline, CDR1 is SGDLS, CDR2 YYNGEE. V lost 0 bases, J lost 6 bases, and 7 bases lay in between. The CDR3 region has the DNA TGTGCCAGCAGCGTAGGAGGGGGCGAGCAGTACTTC. Translated, it gives CASSVGGGEQYF.

The chain links TRBV27 to TRBJ2-3; D may be TRBD1 (5 bases). V lost 2 bases and J 4 bases, leaving 10 bases between the germline ends. This CDR3 contains 14 residues. Germline values: CDR1 MNHEY, CDR2 SMNVEV (reference sequence). The DNA for the CDR3 is TGTGCCAGCAGTTTAACCGACAGTGCAGATACGCAGTATTTT. Translated, it gives CASSLTDSADTQYF.

This chain joins TRBV11-2 and TRBJ1-3, with TRBD1 identical over 9 bases. CDR1 is SGHAT and CDR2 is FQNNGV in the germline V gene. With V trimmed by 5 bases and J by 6 bases, 5 bases remained unmatched. This CDR3 region has 14 residues. The CDR3 loop is CASSPRQGENTIYF. The CDR3 bases are TGTGCCAGCAGCCCCAGACAGGGGGAAAACACCATATATTTT.

The rearrangement uses TRBV28 and TRBJ1-5; the D gene is possibly TRBD1 (5 bases). Deletions cut 7 bases from V and 0 bases from J, with 19 bases between. Per the germline V gene, CDR1 is MDHEN and CDR2 is SYDVKM. This CDR3 is 17 amino acids long. Here the CDR3 reads CASTPQRGDNSNQPQHF. CDR3 DNA: TGTGCCAGCACCCCCCAGAGGGGCGATAATAGCAATCAGCCCCAGCATTTT.

This sequence joins TRBV28 and TRBJ1-3; D not certain. The CDR3 is made up of 17 amino acids. Looked up from germline, CDR1 is MDHEN and CDR2 is SYDVKM. V lost 6 bases and J lost 1, with 19 bases in between. CDR3: CASSLFVISRSGNTIYF. CDR3 nucleotides: TGTGCCAGCAGCCTGTTTGTCATCTCGAGGTCTGGAAACACCATATATTTT.

CDR3 coding DNA: TGCGCCAGCAGCCAGGGACATTATAATTCACCCCTCCACTTT. It encodes CASSQGHYNSPLHF. This chain joins TRBV4-3 and TRBJ1-6; weak D call: TRBD1 (6 bases). CDR1 is LGHNA and CDR2 is YSLEER in the germline V gene. Trimming took 3 bases from V and 4 from J, leaving 7 bases between them. The CDR3 length is 14 residues.

CDR3 coding DNA: TGCGCCAGCAGCTTAAACGGGGGGCCAGACAATGAGCAGTTCTTC. This translates into CASSLNGGPDNEQFF. This chain links TRBV5-1 with TRBJ2-1; perhaps TRBD2 as D (7 bases). The CDR3 sequence is 15 residues long. CDR1 SGHRS and CDR2 YFSETQ come from the germline V gene. The ends were cut back, 2 bases at V and 5 bases at J, with 14 bases in the middle.

This clone was recorded once. The chain combines TRBV27 with TRBJ1-2; D is perhaps TRBD1 (5 bases). Germline lookup yields CDR1 MNHEY and CDR2 SMNVEV (reference sequence). Trimming removed 4 bases from V and 3 bases from J, with 6 bases in between. The CDR3 extends over 12 amino acids. The CDR3 DNA follows: TGTGCCAGCAGTTCGGGACACTATGGCTACACCTTC. Amino acids: CASSSGHYGYTF.

The CDR3 reads CASSPEDRYYEQYF. The CDR3 DNA follows: TGTGCCAGCAGCCCCGAAGACAGATACTACGAGCAGTACTTC. This chain connects TRBV7-9 to TRBJ2-7; TRBD1 is a possible D gene (5 bases). This CDR3 is 14 amino acids long. Trimming took off 5 bases at V and 3 bases at J, with 14 bases between the two ends. Germline CDR1 SEHNR, CDR2 FQNEAQ (reference sequence).

The V call is TRBV30, the J call TRBJ2-7, with D uncertain. In germline, CDR1 is GTSNPN, CDR2 SVGIG (reference sequence). The CDR3 length is 12 residues. Deletions cut 1 base from V and 3 bases from J, with 7 bases between. CDR3 nucleotide sequence: TGTGCCTGGAGTGACAGATTCTACGAGCAGTACTTC. Its translation is CAWSDRFYEQYF. The full variable domain, with the rest looked up from reference TRBV30 and TRBJ2-7, is SQTIHQWPATLVQPVGSPLSLECTVEGTSNPNLYWYRQAAGRGLQLLFYSVGIGQISSEVPQNLSASRPQDRQFILSSKKLLLSDSGFYLCAWSDRFYEQYFGPGTRLTVT.

The J gene is TRBJ1-1, the V gene TRBV19; the D is unclear. The CDR3 loop spans 15 amino acids. Germline V gene lookup returns CDR1 LNHDA and CDR2 SQIVND (reference sequence). The V end was cut by 7 bases, the J end by 3 bases, with 18 bases between. The CDR3 sequence is CASIPREVADTEAFF. DNA for the CDR3: TGTGCCAGTATCCCCCGGGAGGTAGCGGACACTGAAGCTTTCTTT.

This chain joins TRBV9 and TRBJ2-5, with D perhaps TRBD1 (5 bases). V was shortened by 0 bases and J by 1 base, with 10 bases between the two germline ends. The CDR3 runs 15 residues. Germline V gene sequence: CDR1 SGDLS, CDR2 YYNGEE. DNA of the CDR3: TGTGCCAGCAGCGTAGGGGGCCGGACCCAAGAGACCCAGTACTTC. It specifies CASSVGGRTQETQYF.

CDR3: CASSLLREDHREQYF. CDR3 nucleotide sequence: TGTGCCAGCAGCTTGCTGCGGGAGGATCATAGAGAGCAGTACTTC. This sequence joins TRBV5-4 and TRBJ2-7, with 8 nucleotides matching TRBD2. J lost 7 bases, V lost 1 base, and 10 bases had no gene match. This CDR3 is 15 amino acids long. Germline CDR1 is SGHNT and CDR2 is YYREEE (reference sequence).

The genes are TRBV11-2 and TRBJ1-4; D gene ambiguous. Germline V gene sequence: CDR1 SGHAT, CDR2 FQNNGV. Between the trimmed V and J ends, which lost 7 bases and 0 bases, there was a span of 15 bases. The CDR3 runs 16 residues. DNA of the CDR3: TGTGCCAGCATCTGGGCCTGGCAGTCAACTAATGAAAAACTGTTTTTT. It specifies CASIWAWQSTNEKLFF.

The V call is TRBV27, the J call TRBJ1-2, with 8 bases fitting TRBD1. Per the germline V gene, CDR1 is MNHEY and CDR2 is SMNVEV (reference sequence). This CDR3 has 14 residues. The V gene end was trimmed by 5 bases and the J gene end by 8 bases; junction bases not matched to a gene: 10. CDR3 protein: CASSPQGAARGYTF. The DNA of the CDR3 is TGTGCCAGCAGTCCTCAGGGGGCGGCTAGGGGCTACACCTTC.

The V gene is TRBV7-3, the J gene TRBJ2-3; D unclear. Per germline, CDR1 SGHTA and CDR2 FQGTGA. The CDR3 has 12 residues. V lost 5 bases to trimming and J lost 10 bases, with 13 bases between them. DNA for the CDR3: TGTGCCAGCAGCCCTTCCGGCCCTCCGCAGTATTTT. Amino acid sequence: CASSPSGPPQYF. Using reference TRBV7-3 and TRBJ2-3 for the parts outside the CDR3, the full variable domain is GAGVSQTPSNKVTEKGKYVELRCDPISGHTALYWYRQSLGQGPEFLIYFQGTGAADDSGLPNDRFFAVRPEGSVSTLKIQRTERGDSAVYLCASSPSGPPQYFGPGTRLTVL.

The V call is TRBV2, the J call TRBJ2-1; D tentatively reads TRBD1 or TRBD2 (5 bases each). V lost 6 bases to trimming and J lost 3 bases, with 15 bases between them. Germline CDR1 SNHLY, CDR2 FYNNEI. The length of the CDR3 is 15 residues. This CDR3 is CASSQTGTDYNEQFF. As DNA, the CDR3 is TGTGCCAGCAGCCAAACCGGGACCGACTACAATGAGCAGTTCTTC.

This rearrangement joins TRBV5-1 to TRBJ2-7; TRBD2 matches 9 bases. The CDR3 runs 17 residues. Germline V gene data show CDR1 as SGHRS and CDR2 as YFSETQ. V lost 2 bases to trimming and J lost 1 base; unmatched junction nucleotides: 10. The CDR3, as DNA: TGCGCCAGCAGCTTATACGCGGGAGGGCCCGGGTCCTACGAGCAGTACTTC. Its protein is CASSLYAGGPGSYEQYF.